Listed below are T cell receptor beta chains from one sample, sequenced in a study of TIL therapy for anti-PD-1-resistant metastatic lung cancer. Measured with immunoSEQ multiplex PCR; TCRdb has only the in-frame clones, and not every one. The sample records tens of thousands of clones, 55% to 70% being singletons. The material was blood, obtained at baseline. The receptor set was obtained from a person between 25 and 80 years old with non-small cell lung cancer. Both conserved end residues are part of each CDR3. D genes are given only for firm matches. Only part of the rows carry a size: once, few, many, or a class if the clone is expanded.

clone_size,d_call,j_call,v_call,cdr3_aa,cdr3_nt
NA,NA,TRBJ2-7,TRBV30,CAWSRGEQYF,TGTGCCTGGAGCAGGGGCGAGCAGTACTTC
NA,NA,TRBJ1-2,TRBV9,CASSVESNYGYTF,TGTGCCAGCAGCGTAGAGAGCAACTATGGCTACACCTTC
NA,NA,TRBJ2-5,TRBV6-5,CASRLEGLSETQYF,TGTGCCAGTAGACTTGAGGGGCTTTCGGAGACCCAGTACTTC
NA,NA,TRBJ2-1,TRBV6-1,CASRLSGQSEQFF,TGTGCCAGCAGGCTATCGGGACAAAGTGAGCAGTTCTTC
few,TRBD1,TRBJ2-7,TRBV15,CATRATGLAYEQYF,TGTGCCACCAGGGCGACAGGGCTTGCCTACGAGCAGTACTTC
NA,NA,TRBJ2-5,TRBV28,CASSFIHQETQYF,TGTGCCAGCAGTTTTATCCACCAAGAGACCCAGTACTTC
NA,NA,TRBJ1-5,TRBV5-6,CASSFYRASNQPQHF,TGTGCCAGCAGCTTCTACAGGGCTAGCAATCAGCCCCAGCATTTT
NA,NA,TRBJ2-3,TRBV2,CASSEALATGTQYF,TGTGCCAGCAGTGAAGCCCTGGCTACGGGTACGCAGTATTTT
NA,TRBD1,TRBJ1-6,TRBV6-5,CASSYPGQGHSPLHF,TGTGCCAGCAGTTACCCCGGACAGGGGCATTCACCCCTCCACTTT
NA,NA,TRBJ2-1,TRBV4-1,CASSQDRGRDEQFF,TGCGCCAGCAGCCAAGATCGGGGACGGGATGAGCAGTTCTTC
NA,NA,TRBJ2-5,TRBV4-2,CASSQTGSRVGETQYF,TGTGCCAGCAGCCAAACAGGGTCCCGGGTCGGAGAGACCCAGTACTTC
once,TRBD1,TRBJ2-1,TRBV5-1,CASSLVGDRTNEQFF,TGCGCCAGCAGCTTGGTGGGGGACAGAACTAATGAGCAGTTCTTC
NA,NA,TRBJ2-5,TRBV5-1,CASSPDTNQETQYF,TGCGCCAGCAGCCCAGACACAAACCAAGAGACCCAGTACTTC
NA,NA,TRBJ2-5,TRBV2,CASTRVPQETQYF,TGTGCCTCCACTAGAGTTCCCCAAGAGACCCAGTACTTC
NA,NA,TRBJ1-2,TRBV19,CASSASSWGYGYTF,TGTGCCAGTAGTGCCTCGTCGTGGGGCTATGGCTACACCTTC
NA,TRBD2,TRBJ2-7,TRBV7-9,CASSPLNGRSYEQYF,TGTGCCAGCAGCCCTCTGAACGGGAGGTCCTACGAGCAGTACTTC
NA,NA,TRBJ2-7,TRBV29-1,CSVEWAYEQYF,TGCAGCGTTGAATGGGCCTACGAGCAGTACTTC
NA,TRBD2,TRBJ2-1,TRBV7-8,CASSLVGGVYNEQFF,TGTGCCAGCAGCTTAGTGGGGGGGGTATACAATGAGCAGTTCTTC
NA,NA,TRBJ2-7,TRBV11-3,CASSLGGDSYEQYF,TGTGCCAGCAGCTTGGGGGGAGACTCCTACGAGCAGTACTTC
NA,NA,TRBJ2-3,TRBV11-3,CASSPQPDTQYF,TGTGCCAGCAGCCCGCAACCAGATACGCAGTATTTT
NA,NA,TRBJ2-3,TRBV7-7,CASSSSGTDTQYF,TGTGCTAGCAGCTCCAGTGGCACAGATACGCAGTATTTT
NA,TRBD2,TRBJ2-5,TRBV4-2,CASSQGTSGGLGETQYF,TGTGCCAGCAGCCAAGGGACTAGCGGGGGGTTAGGAGAGACCCAGTACTTC
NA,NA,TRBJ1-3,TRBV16,CASSQLGEAVEDTIYF,TGTGCCAGCAGCCAATTGGGGGAGGCAGTGGAAGACACCATATATTTT
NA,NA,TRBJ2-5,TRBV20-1,CGARNQETQYF,TGCGGCGCCCGGAACCAAGAGACCCAGTACTTC
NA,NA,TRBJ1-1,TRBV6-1,CASRKDRNTEAFF,TGTGCCAGCAGGAAGGACAGGAACACTGAAGCTTTCTTT
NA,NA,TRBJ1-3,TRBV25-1,CASSEFDGLGNTIYF,TGTGCCAGCAGTGAATTCGACGGTCTCGGAAACACCATATATTTT
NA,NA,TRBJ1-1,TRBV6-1,CASSVGENTEAFF,TGTGCCAGCAGTGTGGGGGAGAACACTGAAGCTTTCTTT
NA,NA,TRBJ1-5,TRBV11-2,CASSLGRGNQPQHF,TGTGCCAGCAGCTTAGGCAGGGGCAATCAGCCCCAGCATTTT
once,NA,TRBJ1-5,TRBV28,CASSFLGQTYSNQPQHF,TGTGCCAGCAGTTTCCTAGGACAGACCTATAGCAATCAGCCCCAGCATTTT
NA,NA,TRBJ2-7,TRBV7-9,CASSEGKVFEQYF,TGTGCCAGCAGCGAAGGAAAGGTTTTCGAGCAGTACTTC
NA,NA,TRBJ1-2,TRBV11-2,CASSPTVGGYGYTF,TGTGCCAGCAGCCCGACAGTGGGGGGGTATGGCTACACCTTC
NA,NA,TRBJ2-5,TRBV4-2,CASSLRAPETQYF,TGTGCCAGCAGCCTAAGGGCCCCAGAGACCCAGTACTTC
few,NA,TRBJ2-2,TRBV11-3,CASSPQGGAGELFF,TGTGCCAGCAGCCCCCAGGGCGGGGCCGGGGAGCTGTTTTTT
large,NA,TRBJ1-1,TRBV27,CASRLTQKGPLLGEAFF,TGTGCCAGCAGGCTCACCCAAAAAGGGCCCCTCCTGGGAGAAGCTTTCTTT
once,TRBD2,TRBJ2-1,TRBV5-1,CASSRGTSGFYNEQFF,TGCGCCAGCAGCAGGGGGACTAGCGGCTTCTACAATGAGCAGTTCTTC
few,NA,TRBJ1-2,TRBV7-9,CASSLGAGNSYGYTF,TGTGCCAGCAGCTTAGGGGCGGGGAACTCCTATGGCTACACCTTC
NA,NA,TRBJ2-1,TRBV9,CASSPGWTEPYNEQFF,TGTGCCAGCAGCCCAGGCTGGACAGAACCTTACAATGAGCAGTTCTTC
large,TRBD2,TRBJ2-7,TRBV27,CASSLGTSGEHEQYF,TGTGCCAGCAGTTTAGGGACTAGCGGGGAACACGAGCAGTACTTC
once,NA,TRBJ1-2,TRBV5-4,CASSLPDSRGGYTF,TGTGCCAGCAGCCTCCCAGACTCCCGAGGGGGCTACACCTTC
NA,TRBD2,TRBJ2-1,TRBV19,CASSILSSGRWNEQFF,TGTGCCAGTAGTATTCTGTCTAGCGGGAGATGGAATGAGCAGTTCTTC
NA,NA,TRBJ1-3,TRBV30,CAWTAGLAGNTIYF,TGTGCCTGGACAGCAGGGCTCGCTGGAAACACCATATATTTT
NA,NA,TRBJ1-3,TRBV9,CASSLSTGLASGNTIYF,TGTGCCAGCAGCTTATCGACAGGCCTGGCCTCTGGAAACACCATATATTTT
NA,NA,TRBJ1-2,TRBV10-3,CAISTTERGGYTF,TGTGCCATCAGTACGACAGAGCGCGGGGGCTACACCTTC